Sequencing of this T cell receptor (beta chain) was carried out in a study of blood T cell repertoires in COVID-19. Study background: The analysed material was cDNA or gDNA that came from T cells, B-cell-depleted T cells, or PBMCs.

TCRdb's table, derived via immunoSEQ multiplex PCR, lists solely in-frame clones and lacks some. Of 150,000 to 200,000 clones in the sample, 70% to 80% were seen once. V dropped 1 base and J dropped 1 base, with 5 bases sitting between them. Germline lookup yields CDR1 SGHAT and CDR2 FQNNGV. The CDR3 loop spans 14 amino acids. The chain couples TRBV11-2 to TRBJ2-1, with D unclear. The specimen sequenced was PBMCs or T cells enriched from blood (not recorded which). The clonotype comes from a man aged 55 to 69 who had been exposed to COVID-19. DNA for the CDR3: TGTGCCAGCAGCTTAGGCCTATCCTACAATGAGCAGTTCTTC. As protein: CASSLGLSYNEQFF.